This TCR beta chain came from a study of beta chain features in type 1 diabetes. Study findings and constraints: Moderate but significant shortening of TCRB CDR3s was recorded in all four CD4+ subsets from Type 1 diabetes patients.

Regarding this clone: Its specificity is unknown.

The study reverse transcribed the entire isolated RNA, so it sequenced expressed TCRB transcripts. Libraries were prepared by immunoSEQ multiplex PCR; TCRdb keeps only in-frame clonotypes and omits some of them. The data contain about 650,000 clones, 9.5% to 15% of them singletons. CDR3 length: 12 residues. CDR1 and CDR2 (germline): SGHTA, FQGNSA. The J segment lost 8 bases and the V segment lost 5 bases, leaving 3 bases of the junction unmatched. The clonotype was recovered from a man younger than 40 with type 1 diabetes. The sequencing input was naive CD4+ T cells from blood. The chain joins TRBV7-2 to TRBJ2-1; TRBD1 aligns across 7 bases. CDR3 sequence reads: CASSRQGYEQFF. CDR3 nucleotide sequence: TGTGCCAGCAGCCGACAGGGATATGAGCAGTTCTTC.